The next 29 T cell receptor beta chains were all read from a single sample in a study of response to subunit inactivated influenza vaccine (dated by TCRdb to 2016 to 2019). Library construction relied on RT-PCR. The sample was run on an Illumina HiSeq 2500. The public reads were quality trimmed at Q25 with fastp and then assembled into clones with MiXCR by TCRdb, keeping productive beta chains. Every entry covers one CDR3 protein and lists the most common genes and DNA from its rows. For this sample the table gives over 450,000 distinct CDR3 sequences, of which 13% were detected only once. Of the sample, about 12% falls within the top ten clones. The sample's time point label, decoded: around 47 days after influenza vaccine administration. The specimen comprised PBMCs from blood, sampled roughly 45 days after vaccination. The receptors derive from a man aged 45-60 years who received an inactivated influenza vaccine. Donor details come from another sample of the same person, matched by shared clones.

This clonotype occurred a few times. The chain carries TRBV2 and TRBJ2-1; D not resolved. V shed 2 bases and J shed 8 bases, with 10 bases lying between them. Per the germline V gene, CDR1 is SNHLY and CDR2 is FYNNEI. The CDR3 runs to 13 residues. The DNA of the CDR3 is TGTGCCAGCAGTGAACGGGTTGGGTATGAGCAGTTCTTC. Translating gives CASSERVGYEQFF.

The gene calls are TRBV13 and TRBJ2-3; 7 bases agree with TRBD2. CDR3 length: 16 amino acids. V was pared by 3 bases and J by 0 bases, with 6 bases of the junction left unmatched. Germline V gives CDR1 PRHDT, CDR2 FYEKMQ (reference sequence). CDR3 DNA: TGTGCCAGCAGCTTCCGGACTAGAGCGAGCACAGATACGCAGTATTTT. Translated, it gives CASSFRTRASTDTQYF. The whole variable domain, filled in from reference TRBV13 and TRBJ2-3, reads AAGVIQSPRHLIKEKRETATLKCYPIPRHDTVYWYQQGPGQDPQFLISFYEKMQSDKGSIPDRFSAQQFSDYHSELNMSSLELGDSALYFCASSFRTRASTDTQYFGPGTRLTVL.

This clonotype came up many times. V usage is TRBV29-1 and J usage is TRBJ2-1; perhaps D is TRBD1 or TRBD2 (5 bases each). The CDR3 is made up of 15 amino acids. Looked up from germline, CDR1 is SQVTM and CDR2 is ANQGSEA. V dropped 0 bases and J dropped 0 bases, with 9 bases sitting between them. CDR3 sequence: CSVEDWGSSYNEQFF. For the CDR3, the DNA is TGCAGCGTTGAAGATTGGGGGAGCTCCTACAATGAGCAGTTCTTC.

The genes are TRBV20-1 and TRBJ2-7; TRBD2 aligns across 10 bases. The CDR3 is 15 amino acids. Germline values: CDR1 DFQATT, CDR2 SNEGSKA (reference sequence). Trimming removed 1 base from V and 1 base from J; junction bases left unmatched: 4. This CDR3 reads CSARVPLAGSYEQYF. Written as DNA, the CDR3 is TGCAGTGCTAGAGTGCCACTAGCGGGATCCTACGAGCAGTACTTC.

This clonotype was seen more than once but under ten times. The chain uses TRBV28 and TRBJ1-6; 9 bases are shared with TRBD1. The V gene end was trimmed by 5 bases and the J gene end by 2 bases; junction bases not matched to a gene: 7. Germline V gives CDR1 MDHEN, CDR2 SYDVKM. This CDR3 comprises 17 residues. CDR3 sequence reads: CASSPGQGITYNSPLHF. In DNA, the CDR3 is TGTGCCAGCAGTCCGGGACAGGGAATCACCTATAATTCACCCCTCCACTTT.

The J gene is TRBJ1-3, the V gene TRBV12-3 or TRBV12-4, with D possibly TRBD1 on 6 matching bases. CDR3 size: 14 residues. V gave up 2 bases and J gave up 5 bases, with 10 bases separating them. CDR3 DNA: TGTGCCAGCAGTTTACGCAGGGACAGAAACACCATATATTTT. Its protein product is CASSLRRDRNTIYF.

Many counts were recorded for this clonotype. The chain employs TRBV20-1 and TRBJ1-1, with a tentative D call TRBD1 (5 bases). The germline V and J ends were trimmed by 4 bases and 6 bases, with 9 bases remaining between them. The length of the CDR3 is 11 residues. Germline V gene lookup returns CDR1 DFQATT and CDR2 SNEGSKA (reference sequence). CDR3 in DNA: TGCAGTGCTACGGACACCCCTGAAGCTTTCTTT. Translation: CSATDTPEAFF.

This chain links TRBV18 with TRBJ2-1, with D possibly being TRBD1 (5 bases). V was cut by 2 bases and J by 4 bases, with 27 bases left in between. The germline V gene encodes CDR1 KGHSH and CDR2 LQKENI. The CDR3 is 20 amino acids. CDR3 protein: CASSPDRAGQGFYMYNEQFF. In DNA, the CDR3 is TGTGCCAGCTCACCAGATCGGGCAGGGCAAGGCTTCTATATGTACAATGAGCAGTTCTTC.

The V gene is TRBV20-1, the J gene TRBJ2-1, with TRBD1 as a possible D gene (6 bases). Germline V gene lookup returns CDR1 DFQATT and CDR2 SNEGSKA (reference sequence). The CDR3 has 16 amino acids. V was shortened by 6 bases and J by 1 base, with 19 bases between the two germline ends. CDR3 sequence: CSATWTEPTSYNEQFF. The DNA of the CDR3 is TGCAGTGCGACTTGGACAGAGCCAACTTCCTACAATGAGCAGTTCTTC.

In this sample, this clonotype turned up many times. V usage is TRBV5-1 and J usage is TRBJ2-1; D is possibly TRBD1 or TRBD2 (5 bases each). The V end lost 2 bases, the J end lost 6 bases, and 12 bases lay between the germline ends. This CDR3 has 14 amino acids. The germline gives CDR1 SGHRS, CDR2 YFSETQ. DNA of the CDR3: TGCGCCAGCAGCTTAGATGAGGGGCGCAATGAGCAGTTCTTC. This translates into CASSLDEGRNEQFF.

This clonotype was seen a few times. The chain couples TRBV2 to TRBJ1-1; D gene uncertain. The CDR3 runs to 13 residues. V shed 2 bases and J shed 4 bases, with 8 bases lying between them. In germline, CDR1 is SNHLY, CDR2 FYNNEI. CDR3 nucleotide sequence: TGTGCCAGCAGTGAACACGGAGGCACTGAAGCTTTCTTT. Its translation is CASSEHGGTEAFF.

This clonotype occurred a few times. V is TRBV7-8 and J is TRBJ2-7; tentatively, D is TRBD2 (6 bases). The length of the CDR3 is 14 residues. V was clipped by 6 bases and J by 2 bases, with 14 bases between them. Germline values: CDR1 SGHVS, CDR2 FQNEAQ. In DNA form, the CDR3 reads TGTGCCAGCAGATCCCCGGGACTCCCCTACGAGCAGTACTTC. Its translation: CASRSPGLPYEQYF.

There are many counts of this clonotype. The V call is TRBV29-1, the J call TRBJ2-1; D remains ambiguous. The CDR3 sequence is 14 residues long. Trimming stripped 6 bases from V and 4 bases from J, with 16 bases between. Germline CDR1 is SQVTM and CDR2 is ANQGSEA. CDR3 sequence reads: CSVERGLGYNEQFF. The CDR3 DNA is TGCAGCGTCGAGAGAGGTCTGGGGTACAATGAGCAGTTCTTC.

J is TRBJ2-7 and V is TRBV5-1; the match to TRBD2 covers 14 bases. Germline V gene sequence: CDR1 SGHRS, CDR2 YFSETQ. The length of the CDR3 is 15 residues. J lost 6 bases, V lost 4 bases, and 6 bases had no gene match. The DNA of the CDR3 is TGCGCCAGCAGCAAGGGACTAGCGGGGGAAGGCGAGCAGTACTTC. It specifies CASSKGLAGEGEQYF.

The chain links TRBV11-2 to TRBJ2-1; the D is unclear. V shed 1 base and J shed 1 base, with 11 bases lying between them. The germline gives CDR1 SGHAT, CDR2 FQNNGV. This CDR3 spans 16 amino acids. The CDR3 DNA reads TGTGCCAGCAGCTTAGCGATCGGCAGGTCCTACAATGAGCAGTTCTTC. This sequence encodes CASSLAIGRSYNEQFF.

This clonotype was recorded a few times. The V and J genes are TRBV6-1 and TRBJ2-2; D is unresolved. The CDR3 sequence is 13 residues long. V lost 8 bases to trimming and J lost 0 bases, with 7 bases between them. Germline V gives CDR1 MNHNS, CDR2 SASEGT. CDR3 residues: CASLSTNTGELFF. The DNA for the CDR3 is TGTGCCAGCCTAAGCACGAACACCGGGGAGCTGTTTTTT.

The CDR3 sequence: CASSQGHRTGGGSPLHF. In DNA, the CDR3 is TGTGCCAGCAGCCAAGGTCATCGGACAGGGGGCGGTTCACCCCTCCACTTT. The chain carries TRBV3-1 and TRBJ1-6, with TRBD1 matching 11 bases. Germline lookup yields CDR1 LGHDT and CDR2 YNNKEL (reference sequence). With 1 base clipped from V and 9 bases from J, the junction kept 8 bases outside the gene matches. This CDR3 region has 17 residues.

This clonotype was counted many times. The V call is TRBV4-3, the J call TRBJ1-2; D ambiguous. Germline values: CDR1 LGHNA, CDR2 YSLEER. Trimming removed 1 base from V and 6 bases from J, with 15 bases in between. The CDR3 has 15 residues. The CDR3 DNA reads TGCGCCAGCAGCCAAGCCCAGTGGGCTAAAGATGGCTACACCTTC. Residues: CASSQAQWAKDGYTF.

The CDR3 DNA reads as TGCAGTGCTAGAGATCCGCGCTATGGCTACACCTTC. It encodes CSARDPRYGYTF. This chain uses TRBV20-1 with TRBJ1-2, with D unresolved. Germline assignment: CDR1 DFQATT and CDR2 SNEGSKA (reference sequence). This CDR3 contains 12 residues. The V end was cut by 0 bases, the J end by 4 bases, with 6 bases between.

This clonotype was observed a handful of times. CDR3: CSADQRTGAKNIQYF. The CDR3 nucleotides are TGCAGTGCTGATCAACGGACAGGGGCCAAAAACATTCAGTACTTC. J is TRBJ2-4 and V is TRBV20-1; TRBD1 aligns across 8 bases. V lost 5 bases, J lost 1 base, and 7 bases stayed unmatched. The CDR3 loop spans 15 amino acids. Germline-derived CDR1 and CDR2 are DFQATT and SNEGSKA (reference sequence).

This clonotype has a count of ten or more. The rearrangement joins TRBV6-2 or TRBV6-3 to TRBJ1-1; D uncertain. The germline V and J ends were trimmed by 0 bases and 4 bases, with 12 bases remaining between them. The CDR3 totals 15 residues. Germline V lookup: CDR1 MNHEY, CDR2 SVGEGT. The CDR3 DNA reads TGTGCCAGCAGTTACTCGGAAGGGCCGTTCACTGAAGCTTTCTTT. Translating gives CASSYSEGPFTEAFF.

The chain carries TRBV20-1 and TRBJ2-7; 9 bases map to TRBD2. The CDR3 has 14 amino acids. Germline CDR1 reads DFQATT; CDR2 reads SNEGSKA (reference sequence). After removal of 6 bases from V and 4 bases from J, the junction contained 10 bases not matched to a gene. The CDR3 is CSATLAGVAYEQYF. The CDR3 DNA reads as TGCAGTGCAACGTTAGCGGGAGTTGCGTACGAGCAGTACTTC.

Ten or more counts support this clonotype. The genes are TRBV5-5 and TRBJ1-5, with a possible D match to TRBD1 (6 bases). V lost 1 base to trimming and J lost 0 bases, with 11 bases between them. The CDR3 is 16 residues long. Germline CDR1 and CDR2: SGHKS and YYEKEE (reference sequence). Here the CDR3 reads CASSLWAGVSNQPQHF. In DNA, the CDR3 is TGTGCCAGCAGCTTGTGGGCAGGGGTTAGCAATCAGCCCCAGCATTTT.

The chain recombines TRBV29-1 with TRBJ2-6; D remains ambiguous. This CDR3 is built from 13 residues. Trimming shortened V by 4 bases and J by 10 bases, and 14 bases separated the two germline ends. Germline V gene lookup returns CDR1 SQVTM and CDR2 ANQGSEA. In nucleotides, the CDR3 is TGCAGCGTTGTTTGGGGAAGCACAAACGTCCTGACTTTC. Translation: CSVVWGSTNVLTF.

This clonotype was seen a handful of times. The CDR3 reads CASSQLAENQETQYF. CDR3 DNA: TGCGCCAGCAGCCAACTAGCGGAAAACCAAGAGACCCAGTACTTC. V and J are TRBV4-3 and TRBJ2-5, with 7 nucleotides matching TRBD2. The V gene's germline CDR1 is LGHNA and CDR2 YSLEER. V lost 2 bases, J lost 0 bases, and 3 bases stayed unmatched. The CDR3 is made up of 15 amino acids.

A note on this clonotype: At one end the junction does not follow the germline gene, possibly because of a read error. In DNA, the CDR3 is TGCGCCACCAGCAGAGATCATAGGACTGAAGCTTTCTTT. Its protein product is CATSRDHRTEAFF. The J gene is TRBJ1-1, the V gene TRBV15; D is ambiguous. This CDR3 has 13 amino acids. Germline CDR1 LNHNV, CDR2 YYDKDF (reference sequence).

In its sample, this clonotype was seen a few times. This chain uses TRBV6-6 with TRBJ2-7; tentatively, D is TRBD1 (5 bases). This CDR3 has 13 residues. From germline, CDR1 is MNHNY and CDR2 SVGAGI (reference sequence). V dropped 2 bases and J dropped 7 bases, with 12 bases sitting between them. The CDR3: CASSYGRAGEQYF. The CDR3 DNA sequence: TGTGCCAGCAGTTACGGCAGGGCAGGAGAGCAGTACTTC.

The rearrangement links TRBV11-2 to TRBJ2-1; 7 bases agree with TRBD2. Germline V lookup: CDR1 SGHAT, CDR2 FQNNGV. V was pared by 5 bases and J by 9 bases, with 10 bases of the junction left unmatched. The CDR3 is 14 amino acids. CDR3 coding DNA: TGTGCCAGCAGCCTCATAGCGGGCGGGGGTGAGCAGTTCTTC. It translates to CASSLIAGGGEQFF.

The CDR3 reads CSARARSSYEQYF. In DNA form, the CDR3 reads TGCAGTGCTAGAGCCAGGTCCTCGTACGAGCAGTACTTC. The V call is TRBV20-1, the J call TRBJ2-7; D ambiguous. Trimming shortened V by 1 base and J by 4 bases, and 11 bases separated the two germline ends. There are 13 residues in the CDR3. The V gene's germline CDR1 is DFQATT and CDR2 SNEGSKA (reference sequence).